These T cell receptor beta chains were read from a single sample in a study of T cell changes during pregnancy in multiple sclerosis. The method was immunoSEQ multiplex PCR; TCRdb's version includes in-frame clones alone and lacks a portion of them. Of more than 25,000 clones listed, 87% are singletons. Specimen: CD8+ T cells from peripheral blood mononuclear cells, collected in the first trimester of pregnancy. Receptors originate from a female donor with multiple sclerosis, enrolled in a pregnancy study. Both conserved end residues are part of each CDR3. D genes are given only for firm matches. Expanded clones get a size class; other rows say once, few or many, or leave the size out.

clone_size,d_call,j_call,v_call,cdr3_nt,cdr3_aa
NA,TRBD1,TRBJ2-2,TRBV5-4,TGTGCCAGCAGCTGGGGACAGGGGACGTCCGGGGAGCTGTTTTTT,CASSWGQGTSGELFF
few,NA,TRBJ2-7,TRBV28,TGTGCCAGCAGTGCAGCGAGCTCCTACGAGCAGTACTTC,CASSAASSYEQYF
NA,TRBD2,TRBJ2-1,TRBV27,TGTGCCAGCAGTTGGGAGCGGGAGCGTGAGCAGTTCTTC,CASSWEREREQFF
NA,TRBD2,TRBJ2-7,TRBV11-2,TGTGCCAGCAGCTTAGGGGGAGGGAACTACGAGCAGTACTTC,CASSLGGGNYEQYF
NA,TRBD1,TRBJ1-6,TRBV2,TGTGCCAGCGATCCGTTCCGGGACAGAAATTCACCCCTCCACTTT,CASDPFRDRNSPLHF
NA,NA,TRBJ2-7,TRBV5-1,TGCGCCAGCAGCTTGGGTCGGGGAAAAGAAGGCTACGAGCAGTACTTC,CASSLGRGKEGYEQYF
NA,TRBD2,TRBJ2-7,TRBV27,TGTGCCAGCAGTTACGGGGGGGCCGGCTCCTACGAGCAGTACTTC,CASSYGGAGSYEQYF
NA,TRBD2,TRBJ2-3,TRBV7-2,TGTGCCAGCACCAAGGGCGGGAGGATGGGATCGTATTTT,CASTKGGRMGSYF
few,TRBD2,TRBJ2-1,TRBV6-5,TGTGCCAGCAGTTACTCCGAACAGCGGGAAGAGTTCTTC,CASSYSEQREEFF
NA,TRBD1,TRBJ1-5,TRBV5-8,TGTGCCAGCAGCTTCGTACAGGGGTCTCATAGCAATCAGCCCCAGCATTTT,CASSFVQGSHSNQPQHF
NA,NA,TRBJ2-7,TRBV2,TGTGCCAGCAGCGAGGGACATATCGGCTCCTACGAGCAGTACTTC,CASSEGHIGSYEQYF
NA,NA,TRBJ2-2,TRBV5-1,TGCGCCAGCAGCCCGGTCGGGTGGGGCGTCGGCGGGGAGCTGTTTTTT,CASSPVGWGVGGELFF
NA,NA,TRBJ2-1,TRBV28,TGTGCCAGCAGTCGAGCGGTGCAGTTCTTC,CASSRAVQFF
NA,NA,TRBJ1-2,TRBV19,TGTGCCAGTAGTATAGATCTGGCAGACTATGGCTACACCTTC,CASSIDLADYGYTF
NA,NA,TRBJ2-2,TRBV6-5,TGTGCCAGCAGTTACGAGGGCGGGGAGCTGTTTTTT,CASSYEGGELFF
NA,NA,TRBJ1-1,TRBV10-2,TGCGCCAGCAGTGCACAGGGTAGTGATGAAGCTTTCTTT,CASSAQGSDEAFF
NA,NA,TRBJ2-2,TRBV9,TGTGCCAGCAGCGTAGGAGGCGGGACGAACACCGGGGAGCTGTTTTTT,CASSVGGGTNTGELFF
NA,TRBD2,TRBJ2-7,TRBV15,TGTGCCACAGGGGGGACTAGGCTAGAGGAGCAGTACTTC,CATGGTRLEEQYF
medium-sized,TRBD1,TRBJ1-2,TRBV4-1,TGCGCCAGCAGCCATGGACAGGGGGAAGGGTATGGCTACACCTTC,CASSHGQGEGYGYTF
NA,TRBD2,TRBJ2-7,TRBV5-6,TGTGCCAGCAGCTTATCACTAGCGGGATTTTCCTACGAGCAGTACTTC,CASSLSLAGFSYEQYF
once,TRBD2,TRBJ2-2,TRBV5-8,TGTGCCAGCAGCTACCTTACGACTAGCGGTCCGAACACCGGGGAGCTGTTTTTT,CASSYLTTSGPNTGELFF